The rows below give T cell receptor beta chains drawn from one sample of a study of shared clonotypes between healthy human individuals. Assay: immunoSEQ multiplex PCR; the TCRdb copy retains only in-frame clones and omits some. The sample shows hundreds of thousands of clones, roughly four fifths of them seen only once. Material: PBMCs. The receptors here all came from a woman aged 35 to 49 in good health. Some clones in this sample may be carry-over from other donors' samples. CDR3s include the opening cysteine and the closing phenylalanine or tryptophan. Each record gives: CDR3 protein, CDR3 DNA, J gene, clone size, D gene, V gene. The D gene is left open where the match is weak. Some rows have no size entry. The others give once, few or many, or a class for an expanded clone.

CDR3aa: CASTGLADSYNEQFF
CDR3nt: TGTGCCAGCACCGGACTAGCCGACTCCTACAATGAGCAGTTCTTC
j_gene: TRBJ2-1
abundance: NA
d_gene: TRBD2
v_gene: TRBV2

CDR3aa: CASGKGLAVYEQYF
CDR3nt: TGTGCCAGCGGGAAAGGACTAGCGGTATACGAGCAGTACTTC
j_gene: TRBJ2-7
abundance: once
d_gene: TRBD2
v_gene: TRBV6-5

CDR3aa: CASREAGAYEQYF
CDR3nt: TGTGCCAGCAGAGAGGCAGGGGCCTACGAGCAGTACTTC
j_gene: TRBJ2-7
abundance: few
d_gene: NA
v_gene: TRBV27

CDR3aa: CASSLEGESYNEQFF
CDR3nt: TGTGCCAGCAGCTTAGAGGGTGAATCCTACAATGAGCAGTTCTTC
j_gene: TRBJ2-1
abundance: NA
d_gene: NA
v_gene: TRBV7-9

CDR3aa: CASRNLQGRNTEAFF
CDR3nt: TGTGCCAGCCGAAACCTCCAGGGGCGGAACACTGAAGCTTTCTTT
j_gene: TRBJ1-1
abundance: NA
d_gene: NA
v_gene: TRBV28

CDR3aa: CASSPKAGDLTYEQYF
CDR3nt: TGTGCCAGCAGCCCCAAGGCCGGGGACTTGACCTACGAGCAGTACTTC
j_gene: TRBJ2-7
abundance: NA
d_gene: NA
v_gene: TRBV5-4

CDR3aa: CSARLNTEAFF
CDR3nt: TGCAGTGCTCGCTTGAACACTGAAGCTTTCTTT
j_gene: TRBJ1-1
abundance: NA
d_gene: NA
v_gene: TRBV20-1

CDR3aa: CASSNRREQYF
CDR3nt: TGTGCCAGCAGTAATCGTAGAGAGCAGTACTTC
j_gene: TRBJ2-7
abundance: NA
d_gene: NA
v_gene: TRBV6-1

CDR3aa: CAISTSGEQETQYF
CDR3nt: TGTGCCATCTCGACTAGCGGGGAACAAGAGACCCAGTACTTC
j_gene: TRBJ2-5
abundance: NA
d_gene: TRBD2
v_gene: TRBV10-3

CDR3aa: CASSEIARDRERYGYTF
CDR3nt: TGTGCCAGCAGTGAAATAGCCCGGGACAGGGAGAGGTATGGCTACACCTTC
j_gene: TRBJ1-2
abundance: NA
d_gene: TRBD1
v_gene: TRBV2

CDR3aa: CASRFIFSSSSGASSYNEQFF
CDR3nt: TGTGCCAGCAGATTTATATTTAGTTCCTCCTCCGGGGCAAGCTCCTACAATGAGCAGTTCTTC
j_gene: TRBJ2-1
abundance: NA
d_gene: NA
v_gene: TRBV28

CDR3aa: CARQSGNTIYF
CDR3nt: TGTGCCCGCCAGTCTGGAAACACCATATATTTT
j_gene: TRBJ1-3
abundance: NA
d_gene: NA
v_gene: TRBV5-4

CDR3aa: CASQLTSGAFSGNTIYF
CDR3nt: TGTGCCAGTCAGCTCACGAGCGGCGCTTTCTCTGGAAACACCATATATTTT
j_gene: TRBJ1-3
abundance: NA
d_gene: NA
v_gene: TRBV19

CDR3aa: CASSDSRENTEAFF
CDR3nt: TGCGCCAGCAGCGATTCACGGGAGAACACTGAAGCTTTCTTT
j_gene: TRBJ1-1
abundance: NA
d_gene: NA
v_gene: TRBV5-1

CDR3aa: CASSLDGWSGYTF
CDR3nt: TGTGCCAGCAGCTTAGATGGATGGAGTGGCTACACCTTC
j_gene: TRBJ1-2
abundance: NA
d_gene: NA
v_gene: TRBV7-8

CDR3aa: CASSSQAGELFF
CDR3nt: TGTGCCAGCAGTAGCCAGGCCGGGGAGCTGTTTTTT
j_gene: TRBJ2-2
abundance: NA
d_gene: NA
v_gene: TRBV7-3

CDR3aa: CASSQGGRGSETQYF
CDR3nt: TGCGCCAGCAGCCAAGGTGGCAGGGGTTCTGAGACCCAGTACTTC
j_gene: TRBJ2-5
abundance: NA
d_gene: NA
v_gene: TRBV4-3

CDR3aa: CASSGEVARDTGELFF
CDR3nt: TGTGCCAGCAGCGGGGAAGTTGCGCGGGACACCGGGGAGCTGTTTTTT
j_gene: TRBJ2-2
abundance: NA
d_gene: NA
v_gene: TRBV6-4

CDR3aa: CASSFTGEATEQYF
CDR3nt: TGTGCCAGCAGCTTCACCGGGGAGGCCACCGAGCAGTACTTC
j_gene: TRBJ2-7
abundance: NA
d_gene: NA
v_gene: TRBV7-9

CDR3aa: CASSKGDRAEGNQPQHF
CDR3nt: TGTGCCAGCAGCAAGGGGGATCGGGCTGAGGGCAATCAGCCCCAGCATTTT
j_gene: TRBJ1-5
abundance: NA
d_gene: NA
v_gene: TRBV21-1

CDR3aa: CASGPGLSSYEQYF
CDR3nt: TGCGCCAGCGGACCGGGACTGAGCTCCTACGAGCAGTACTTC
j_gene: TRBJ2-7
abundance: NA
d_gene: NA
v_gene: TRBV5-1

CDR3aa: CASSLVGEGEQYF
CDR3nt: TGTGCCAGCAGCTTGGTGGGGGAGGGCGAGCAGTACTTC
j_gene: TRBJ2-7
abundance: NA
d_gene: TRBD2
v_gene: TRBV5-4